The T cell receptor (beta chain) under discussion was sequenced for a study of cytomegalovirus exposure and HLA in healthy donors. About the study: The early release's HLA-typed donors yielded approximately 82 million unique TCRs.

Amplification used 60 Vbeta primers and 13 Jbeta primers. TCRdb's table, derived via immunoSEQ multiplex PCR, lists solely in-frame clones and lacks some. This sample's clone table lists roughly 69,000 clones. Remarks on this clone: Antigen specificity is unknown.

V shed 4 bases, J shed 9 bases, and the junction held 11 bases outside the gene matches. Germline CDR1 reads SGHDT; CDR2 reads YYEEEE. This CDR3 has 16 amino acids. Whole-study results and caveats: Analyzed later, most CMV-associated TCR beta chains appeared HLA-restricted. Differences between HLA loci emerged in a later analysis of TCR association rates, with DRB1 most and HLA-C fewest. For most TCR sequences rarity was the rule, although some public TCRs occurred in many donors.

The source material was PBMCs. The clonotype comes from a young woman in good health and CMV-seronegative. V usage is TRBV5-6 and J usage is TRBJ1-6; 9 nucleotides align to TRBD1. CDR3 in amino acids: CASSKGQGIVGSPLHF. The CDR3, as DNA: TGTGCCAGCAGCAAAGGACAGGGGATAGTAGGTTCACCCCTCCACTTT. The variable domain in full, completed from reference TRBV5-6 and TRBJ1-6, reads DAGVTQSPTHLIKTRGQQVTLRCSPKSGHDTVSWYQQALGQGPQFIFQYYEEEERQRGNFPDRFSGHQFPNYSSELNVNALLLGDSALYLCASSKGQGIVGSPLHFGNGTRLTVT.